A single sample gave rise to the 5 T cell receptor beta chains below, sequenced in a study of T cell responses to AZD1222 COVID-19 vaccine. Libraries were prepared by immunoSEQ multiplex PCR; TCRdb keeps only in-frame clonotypes and omits some of them. The repertoire holds about 150,000 clones, with over 90% as singletons. The specimen was peripheral blood, collected 28 days after the second AZD1222 dose. The source of these receptors is an adult who received the AZD1222 COVID-19 vaccine.

The chain has TRBV11-2 and TRBJ2-7; the D is unclear. Germline values: CDR1 SGHAT, CDR2 FQNNGV. The length of the CDR3 is 13 residues. Trimming stripped 0 bases from V and 1 base from J, with 4 bases between. CDR3 amino acids: CASSLDSSYEQYF. The CDR3 DNA reads as TGTGCCAGCAGCTTAGACAGTTCCTACGAGCAGTACTTC.

This chain links TRBV29-1 with TRBJ2-1, with D perhaps matching TRBD2 (6 bases). The CDR3 has 12 residues. Trimming left V 7 bases short and J 7 bases short, with 14 bases between. Germline CDR1 SQVTM, CDR2 ANQGSEA. CDR3 DNA: TGCAGCGCCCTTGCGGGAACTAATGAGCAGTTCTTC. Translated, it gives CSALAGTNEQFF.

J is TRBJ2-1 and V is TRBV5-4, with D hard to call. V lost 6 bases and J lost 7, with 17 bases in between. CDR1 and CDR2 (germline): SGHNT, YYREEE (reference sequence). This CDR3 has 14 amino acids. This CDR3 reads CASNTRSSLNEQFF. CDR3 DNA sequence: TGTGCCAGCAATACTCGTTCCTCCCTGAATGAGCAGTTCTTC.

V is TRBV9 and J is TRBJ1-4, with 7 bases that match TRBD1. CDR3 size: 14 residues. J gave up 4 bases and V 1 base, and 1 base lay outside the gene matches. The germline gives CDR1 SGDLS, CDR2 YYNGEE. DNA for the CDR3: TGTGCCAGCAGCGTATCAGGGGGTAATGAAAAACTGTTTTTT. It yields the protein CASSVSGGNEKLFF.

V usage is TRBV5-1 and J usage is TRBJ2-3; D not certain. Germline loops: CDR1 SGHRS, CDR2 YFSETQ. The CDR3 length is 12 residues. Trimming cost V 0 bases and J 3 bases, with 2 bases left between them. CDR3 sequence: CASSLETDTQYF. In DNA, the CDR3 is TGCGCCAGCAGCTTGGAGACAGATACGCAGTATTTT. Looking up the rest from reference TRBV5-1 and TRBJ2-3 gives the full variable domain: KAGVTQTPRYLIKTRGQQVTLSCSPISGHRSVSWYQQTPGQGLQFLFEYFSETQRNKGNFPGRFSGRQFSNSRSEMNVSTLELGDSALYLCASSLETDTQYFGPGTRLTVL.